This TCR beta chain was retrieved from a study of CXCR3-negative and CXCR3-positive naive CD8 T cells. Study details: Collectively, the libraries yielded 140 million or so TRB reads in total, at about 1.5 +/- 0.3 million per library. Findings of the study overall: Most assays were run on fresh PBMCs (CXCR3 expression partially decreased after cryopreservation). Naive cells, whether CXCR3-negative or CXCR3-positive, had similar TRBV-TRBJ usage, while memory cells differed. In CXCR3-positive naive cells, the TRB CDR3s were more hydrophobic than in CXCR3-negative naive cells.

The CDR3 length is 14 residues. CDR1 and CDR2 from the germline V gene are MNHEY and SMNVEV (reference sequence). CD45RO-CCR7+CD27+CD95- expression identified naive CD8+ T cells. 5' RACE that incorporated UMI labels was used to prepare the TRB cDNA libraries. TCRdb reanalyzed the 5' RACE reads and collapses them to one entry per CDR3 protein, without DNA. The sample yields around 88,000 distinct CDR3 sequences, of which the top ten take up around 0.82%. Notes on this clonotype: Its antigen is undetermined.

The receptor's source is a human donor in good health. Some clones in this sample may be carry-over from other donors' samples. The specimen was naive CXCR3+ CD8+ T cells from blood. Described subset: CD45RO-CCR7+CD27+CD95- naive CD8+ T cells expressing CXCR3 (TNR3+). J is TRBJ1-1 and V is TRBV27; TCRdb's D gene call, TRBD1, goes unchecked for lack of DNA. This chain's CDR3 is CASSLTGVNTEAFF.